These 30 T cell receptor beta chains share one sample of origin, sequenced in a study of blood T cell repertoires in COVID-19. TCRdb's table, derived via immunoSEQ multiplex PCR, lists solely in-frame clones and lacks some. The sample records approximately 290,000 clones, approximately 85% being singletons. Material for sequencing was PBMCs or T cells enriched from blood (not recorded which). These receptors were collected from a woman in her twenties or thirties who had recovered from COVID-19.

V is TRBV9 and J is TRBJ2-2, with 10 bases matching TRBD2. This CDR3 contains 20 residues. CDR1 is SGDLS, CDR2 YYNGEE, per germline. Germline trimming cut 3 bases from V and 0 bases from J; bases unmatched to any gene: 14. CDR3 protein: CASSASTSSGSPSNTGELFF. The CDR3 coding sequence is TGTGCCAGCAGCGCCTCAACGTCTAGCGGGAGCCCTTCGAACACCGGGGAGCTGTTTTTT.

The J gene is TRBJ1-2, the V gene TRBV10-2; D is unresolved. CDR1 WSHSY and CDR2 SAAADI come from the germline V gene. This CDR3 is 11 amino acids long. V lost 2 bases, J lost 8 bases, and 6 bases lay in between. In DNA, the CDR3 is TGCGCCAGCAGTGAGGGGGAGGGCTACACCTTC. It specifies CASSEGEGYTF.

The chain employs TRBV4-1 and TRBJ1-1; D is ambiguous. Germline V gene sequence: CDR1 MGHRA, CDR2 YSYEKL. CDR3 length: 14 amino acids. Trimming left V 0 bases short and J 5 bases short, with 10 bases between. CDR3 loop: CASSQERPGTEAFF. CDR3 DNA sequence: TGCGCCAGCAGCCAAGAACGGCCGGGGACTGAAGCTTTCTTT.

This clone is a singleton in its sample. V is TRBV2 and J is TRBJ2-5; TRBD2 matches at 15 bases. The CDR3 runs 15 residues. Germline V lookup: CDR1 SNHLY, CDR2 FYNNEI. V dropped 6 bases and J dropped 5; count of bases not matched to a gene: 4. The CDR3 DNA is TGTGCCAGCAGAGGACTAGCGGGAGGGTTCGAGACCCAGTACTTC. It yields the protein CASRGLAGGFETQYF.

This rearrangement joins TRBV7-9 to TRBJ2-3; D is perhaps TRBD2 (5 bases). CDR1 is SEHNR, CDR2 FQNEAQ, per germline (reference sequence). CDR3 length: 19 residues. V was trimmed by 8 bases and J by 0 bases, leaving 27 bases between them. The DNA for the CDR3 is TGTGCCAGCCTGCCCGAAACCTCCGTTTTAGCGCCTAGCACAGATACGCAGTATTTT. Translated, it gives CASLPETSVLAPSTDTQYF.

The CDR3 spells CASRPPGQGLYEQYF. CDR3 DNA sequence: TGTGCCAGCAGGCCACCGGGACAGGGGCTCTACGAGCAGTACTTC. The chain recombines TRBV6-5 with TRBJ2-7; TRBD1 matches 10 bases. CDR3 size: 15 residues. J lost 3 bases, V lost 6 bases, and 8 bases had no gene match. From germline, CDR1 is MNHEY and CDR2 SVGAGI.

The CDR3 is CASSQETLAGGVETQYF. DNA of the CDR3: TGTGCCAGCAGCCAAGAAACGCTAGCGGGAGGAGTTGAGACCCAGTACTTC. The V gene is TRBV4-2, the J gene TRBJ2-5; TRBD2 agrees at 11 bases. V lost 0 bases and J lost 5; bases outside the gene matches: 8. Germline-derived CDR1 and CDR2 are LGHNA and YNFKEQ. The CDR3 contains 17 residues.

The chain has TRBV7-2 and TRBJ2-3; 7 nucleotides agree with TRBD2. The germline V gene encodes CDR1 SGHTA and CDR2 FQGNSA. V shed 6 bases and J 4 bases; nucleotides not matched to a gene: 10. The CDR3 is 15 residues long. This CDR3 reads CASSPQRGRSDTQYF. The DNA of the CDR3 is TGTGCCAGCAGTCCGCAGCGGGGCAGGTCAGATACGCAGTATTTT.

In nucleotides, the CDR3 is TGTGCCAGCAGTGATGACAGGGGGGAGGGAGAGACCCAGTACTTC. This gives the protein CASSDDRGEGETQYF. V gene TRBV6-1 combines with J gene TRBJ2-5; 9 nucleotides line up with TRBD1. Germline-derived CDR1 and CDR2 are MNHNS and SASEGT. The ends lost 3 bases at V and 4 bases at J; junction bases unmatched: 6. The CDR3 is 15 amino acids.

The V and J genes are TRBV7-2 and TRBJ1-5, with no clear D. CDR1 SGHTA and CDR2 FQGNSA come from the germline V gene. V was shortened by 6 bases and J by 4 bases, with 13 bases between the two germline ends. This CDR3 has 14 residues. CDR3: CASRLGPLNQPQHF. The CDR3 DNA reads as TGTGCCAGCAGACTAGGACCGCTTAATCAGCCCCAGCATTTT.

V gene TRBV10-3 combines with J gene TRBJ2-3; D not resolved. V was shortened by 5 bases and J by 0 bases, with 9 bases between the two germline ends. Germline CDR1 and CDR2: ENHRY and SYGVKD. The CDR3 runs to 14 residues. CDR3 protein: CAISFATSTDTQYF. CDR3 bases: TGTGCCATCAGTTTCGCGACTAGCACAGATACGCAGTATTTT.

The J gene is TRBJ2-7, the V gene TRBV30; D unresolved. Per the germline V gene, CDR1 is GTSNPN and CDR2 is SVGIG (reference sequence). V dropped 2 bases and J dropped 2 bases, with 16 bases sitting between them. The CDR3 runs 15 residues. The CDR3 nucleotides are TGTGCCTGGAGTAAACTCAGGATTTCCACCTACGAGCAGTACTTC. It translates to CAWSKLRISTYEQYF.

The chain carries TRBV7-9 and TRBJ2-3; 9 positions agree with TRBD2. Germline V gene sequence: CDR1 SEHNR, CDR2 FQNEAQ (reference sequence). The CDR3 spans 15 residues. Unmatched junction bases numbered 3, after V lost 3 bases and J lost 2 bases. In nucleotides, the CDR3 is TGTGCCAGCAGCTTTAGCGGGGGAGACACAGATACGCAGTATTTT. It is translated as CASSFSGGDTDTQYF.

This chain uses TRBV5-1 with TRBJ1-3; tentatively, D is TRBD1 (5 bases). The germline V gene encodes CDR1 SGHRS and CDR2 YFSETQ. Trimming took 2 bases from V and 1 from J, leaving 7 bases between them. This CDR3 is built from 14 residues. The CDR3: CASSFDSSGNTIYF. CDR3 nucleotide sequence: TGCGCCAGCAGCTTTGACAGTTCTGGAAACACCATATATTTT. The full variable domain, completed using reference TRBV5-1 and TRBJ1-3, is KAGVTQTPRYLIKTRGQQVTLSCSPISGHRSVSWYQQTPGQGLQFLFEYFSETQRNKGNFPGRFSGRQFSNSRSEMNVSTLELGDSALYLCASSFDSSGNTIYFGEGSWLTVV.

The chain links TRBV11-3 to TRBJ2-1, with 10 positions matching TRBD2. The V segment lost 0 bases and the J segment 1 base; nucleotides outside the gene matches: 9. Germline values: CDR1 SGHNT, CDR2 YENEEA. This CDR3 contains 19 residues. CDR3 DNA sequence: TGTGCCAGCAGCTTAGATCGGGGTAGCGGGGGGTCTTCCTACAATGAGCAGTTCTTC. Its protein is CASSLDRGSGGSSYNEQFF. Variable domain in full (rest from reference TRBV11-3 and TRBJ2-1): EAGVVQSPRYKIIEKKQPVAFWCNPISGHNTLYWYLQNLGQGPELLIRYENEEAVDDSQLPKDRFSAERLKGVDSTLKIQPAELGDSAVYLCASSLDRGSGGSSYNEQFFGPGTRLTVL.

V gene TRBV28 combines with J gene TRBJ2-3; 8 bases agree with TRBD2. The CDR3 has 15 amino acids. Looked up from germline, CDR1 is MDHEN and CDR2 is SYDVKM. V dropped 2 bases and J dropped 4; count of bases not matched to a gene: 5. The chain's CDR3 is CASSLRREDSDTQYF. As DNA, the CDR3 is TGTGCCAGCAGTTTACGGCGGGAGGACTCAGATACGCAGTATTTT.

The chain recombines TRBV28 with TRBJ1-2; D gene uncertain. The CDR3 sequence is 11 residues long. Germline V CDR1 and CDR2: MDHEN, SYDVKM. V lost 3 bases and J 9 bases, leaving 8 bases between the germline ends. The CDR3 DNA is TGTGCCAGCAGTTTTTCGGAGAGCTACACCTTC. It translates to CASSFSESYTF.

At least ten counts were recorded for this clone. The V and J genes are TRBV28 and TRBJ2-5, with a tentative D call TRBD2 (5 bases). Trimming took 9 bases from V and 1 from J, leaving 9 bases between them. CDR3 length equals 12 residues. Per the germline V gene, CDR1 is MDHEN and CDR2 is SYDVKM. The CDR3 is CASQEVQETQYF. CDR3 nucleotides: TGTGCCAGTCAGGAGGTCCAAGAGACCCAGTACTTC.

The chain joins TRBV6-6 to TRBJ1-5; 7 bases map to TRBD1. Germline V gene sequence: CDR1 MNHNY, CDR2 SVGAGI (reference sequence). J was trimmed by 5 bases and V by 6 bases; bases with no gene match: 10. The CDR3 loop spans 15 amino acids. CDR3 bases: TGTGCCAGCAGATATGGGACAGTATCTGATCAGCCCCAGCATTTT. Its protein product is CASRYGTVSDQPQHF.

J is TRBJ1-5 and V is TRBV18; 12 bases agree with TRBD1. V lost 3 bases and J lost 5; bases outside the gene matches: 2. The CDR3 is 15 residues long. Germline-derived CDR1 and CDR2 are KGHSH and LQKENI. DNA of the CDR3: TGTGCCAGCTCACCGGGGACAGGGGGCTATCAGCCCCAGCATTTT. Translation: CASSPGTGGYQPQHF.

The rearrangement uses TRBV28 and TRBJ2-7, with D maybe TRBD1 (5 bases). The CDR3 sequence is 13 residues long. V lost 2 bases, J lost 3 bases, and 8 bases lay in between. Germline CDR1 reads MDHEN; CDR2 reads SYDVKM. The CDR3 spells CASSLGASYEQYF. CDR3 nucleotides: TGTGCCAGCAGTTTAGGGGCCAGCTACGAGCAGTACTTC.

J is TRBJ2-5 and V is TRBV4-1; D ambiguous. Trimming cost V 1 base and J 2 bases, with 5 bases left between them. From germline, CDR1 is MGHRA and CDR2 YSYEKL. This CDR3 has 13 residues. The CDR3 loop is CASSQGRQETQYF. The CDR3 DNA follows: TGCGCCAGCAGCCAAGGCAGGCAAGAGACCCAGTACTTC.

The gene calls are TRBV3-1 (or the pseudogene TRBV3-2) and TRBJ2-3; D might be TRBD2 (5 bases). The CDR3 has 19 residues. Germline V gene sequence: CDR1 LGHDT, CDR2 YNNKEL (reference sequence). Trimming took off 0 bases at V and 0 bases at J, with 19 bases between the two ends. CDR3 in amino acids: CASSQDLGYSGLSTDTQYF. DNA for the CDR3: TGTGCCAGCAGCCAAGATTTGGGATATTCCGGACTCAGCACAGATACGCAGTATTTT.

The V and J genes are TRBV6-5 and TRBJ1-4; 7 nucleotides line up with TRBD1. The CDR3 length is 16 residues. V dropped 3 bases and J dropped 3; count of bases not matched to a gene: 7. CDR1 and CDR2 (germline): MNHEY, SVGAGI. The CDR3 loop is CASSYRTGVANEKLFF. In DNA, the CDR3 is TGTGCCAGCAGTTATCGTACAGGGGTGGCTAATGAAAAACTGTTTTTT.

The CDR3 region has the DNA TGTGCCAGCAGCCCCGACGGACAGGGAAATTCACCCCTCCACTTT. Protein product: CASSPDGQGNSPLHF. V gene TRBV28 combines with J gene TRBJ1-6, with 8 bases lining up with TRBD1. The CDR3 contains 15 residues. Trimming at V came to 6 bases and at J to 7 bases, leaving 8 bases not matched to a gene. Germline lookup yields CDR1 MDHEN and CDR2 SYDVKM.

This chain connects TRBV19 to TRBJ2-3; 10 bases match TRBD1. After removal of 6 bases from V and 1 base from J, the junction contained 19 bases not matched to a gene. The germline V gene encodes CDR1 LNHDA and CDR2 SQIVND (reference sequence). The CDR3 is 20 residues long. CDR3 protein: CASSFGPPGQGLEGTDTQYF. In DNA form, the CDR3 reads TGTGCCAGTAGCTTCGGGCCTCCGGGACAGGGGTTGGAGGGCACAGATACGCAGTATTTT.

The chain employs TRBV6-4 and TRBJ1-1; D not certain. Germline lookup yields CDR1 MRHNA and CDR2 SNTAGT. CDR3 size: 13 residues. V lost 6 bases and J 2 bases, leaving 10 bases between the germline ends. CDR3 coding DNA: TGTGCCAGCAGAGAGACATATAACACTGAAGCTTTCTTT. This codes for CASRETYNTEAFF.

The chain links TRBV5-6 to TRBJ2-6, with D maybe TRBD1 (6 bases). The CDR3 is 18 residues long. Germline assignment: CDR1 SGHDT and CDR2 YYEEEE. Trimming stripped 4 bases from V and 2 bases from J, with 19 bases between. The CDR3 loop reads CASSPISGATAGANVLTF. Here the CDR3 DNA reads TGTGCCAGCAGCCCAATATCAGGGGCGACCGCTGGGGCCAACGTCCTGACTTTC.

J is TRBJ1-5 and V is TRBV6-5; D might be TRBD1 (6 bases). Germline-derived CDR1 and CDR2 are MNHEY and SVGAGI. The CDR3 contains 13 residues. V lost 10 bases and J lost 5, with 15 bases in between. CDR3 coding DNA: TGTGCCACCTCAACAGGGTATTATCAGCCCCAGCATTTT. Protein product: CATSTGYYQPQHF.

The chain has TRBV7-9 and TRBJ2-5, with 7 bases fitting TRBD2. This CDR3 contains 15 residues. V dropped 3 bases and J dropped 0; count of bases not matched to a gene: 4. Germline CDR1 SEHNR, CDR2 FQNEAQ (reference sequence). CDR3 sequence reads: CASSFGGGYQETQYF. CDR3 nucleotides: TGTGCCAGCAGCTTTGGGGGGGGGTACCAAGAGACCCAGTACTTC.